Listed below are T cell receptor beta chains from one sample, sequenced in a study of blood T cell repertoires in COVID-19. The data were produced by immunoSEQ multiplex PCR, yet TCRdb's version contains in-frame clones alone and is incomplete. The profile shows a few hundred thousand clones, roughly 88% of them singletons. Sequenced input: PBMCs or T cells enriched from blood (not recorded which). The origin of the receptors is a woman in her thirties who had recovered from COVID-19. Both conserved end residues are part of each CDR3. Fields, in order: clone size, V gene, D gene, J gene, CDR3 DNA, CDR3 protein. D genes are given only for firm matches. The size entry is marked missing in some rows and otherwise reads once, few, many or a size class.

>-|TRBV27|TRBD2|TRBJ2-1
TGTGCCAGCAGTCCTTCCTCCTACAATAGCGGGGGTGAGCAGTTCTTC
CASSPSSYNSGGEQFF
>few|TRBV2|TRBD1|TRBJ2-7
TGTGCCAGCATCGTTCAGGGGGCAAGCAACGAGCAGTACTTC
CASIVQGASNEQYF
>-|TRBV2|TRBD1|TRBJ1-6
TGTGCCAGCAGTTTTGACAGGGGGTCTTCTAATTCACCCCTCCACTTT
CASSFDRGSSNSPLHF
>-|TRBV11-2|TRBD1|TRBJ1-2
TGTGCCAGCAGCTTAGATTCCGGACAGGGCGAGGGCTACACCTTC
CASSLDSGQGEGYTF
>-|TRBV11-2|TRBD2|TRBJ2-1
TGTGCCAGCAGCGCCGGGGGGACCTACAATGAGCAGTTCTTC
CASSAGGTYNEQFF
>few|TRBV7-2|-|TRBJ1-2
TGTGCCAGCAGCTTTGCAGTTAACTATGGCTACACCTTC
CASSFAVNYGYTF
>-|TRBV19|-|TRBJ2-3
TGTGCCAGTAGTAACGACAGGGGAGGGAACGCAGATACGCAGTATTTT
CASSNDRGGNADTQYF
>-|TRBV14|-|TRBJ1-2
TGTGCCAGCAGCCAAGTGTCCGATGGCTACACCTTC
CASSQVSDGYTF
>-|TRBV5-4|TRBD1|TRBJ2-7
TGTGCCAGCAGCCCGGGACAGGGGGCGCGCGAGCAGTACTTC
CASSPGQGAREQYF
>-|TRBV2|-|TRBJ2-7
TGTGCCAGCAGCATACAGGGTTACGAGCAGTACTTC
CASSIQGYEQYF
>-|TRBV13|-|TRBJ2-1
TGTGCCAGCAGATACGCGGGGACAGAATACAATGAGCAGTTCTTC
CASRYAGTEYNEQFF
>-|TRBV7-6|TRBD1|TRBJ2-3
TGTGCCAGCAGCTTGACAGGGCCAGATACGCAGTATTTT
CASSLTGPDTQYF
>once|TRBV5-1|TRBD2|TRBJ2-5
TGCGCCAGCAGCTCCGGGACTAGCGGAGAGACCCAGTACTTC
CASSSGTSGETQYF
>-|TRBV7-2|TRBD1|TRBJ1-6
TGTGCCAGCAGCTTTCCAGTGCGGACAGGGAATTCACCCCTCCACTTT
CASSFPVRTGNSPLHF
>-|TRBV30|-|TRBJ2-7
TGTGCCTGGAGTATAATTGACAGCTCCTACGAGCAGTACTTC
CAWSIIDSSYEQYF
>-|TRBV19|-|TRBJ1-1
TGTGCCAGTAGTATCGGTTTTAACACTGAAGCTTTCTTT
CASSIGFNTEAFF
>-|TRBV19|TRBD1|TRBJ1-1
TGTGCCAGTAGTATCACAGGGGGAGCCGAAGCTTTCTTT
CASSITGGAEAFF
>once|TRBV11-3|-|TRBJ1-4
TGTGCCAGCAGCTTAGGGGGCTTACCGGGGGTCGGTCAACTGTTTTTT
CASSLGGLPGVGQLFF
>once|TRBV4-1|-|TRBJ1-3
TGCGCCAGCAGCCAAGAAGAGCCACGCTCTGGAAACACCATATATTTT
CASSQEEPRSGNTIYF
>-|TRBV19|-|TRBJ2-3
TGTGCCAGTAGTTACGGTTTGGTTATTTTTGATACGCAGTATTTT
CASSYGLVIFDTQYF
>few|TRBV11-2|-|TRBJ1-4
TGTGCCAGCAGCTTTAGAGGTCTTACAACTAATGAAAAACTGTTTTTT
CASSFRGLTTNEKLFF
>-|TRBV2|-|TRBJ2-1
TGTGCCAGCAGTGAAGCGCTCGGGTTGGGGCAGTTCTTC
CASSEALGLGQFF
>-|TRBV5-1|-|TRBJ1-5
TGCGCCAGCAGCTTGGAGGCAGGAGGGTTATCCCCCCAGCATTTT
CASSLEAGGLSPQHF
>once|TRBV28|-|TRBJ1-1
TGTGCCAGCAGTTTTTCCAGGGAAGCTTTCTTT
CASSFSREAFF
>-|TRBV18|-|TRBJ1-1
TGTGCCAGCTCAATAGGGGGGAACACTGAAGCTTTCTTT
CASSIGGNTEAFF
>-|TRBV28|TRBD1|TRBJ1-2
TGTGCCAGCAGGAGAGACAGGGGGCACTATGGCTACACCTTC
CASRRDRGHYGYTF
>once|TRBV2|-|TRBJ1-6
TGTGCCAGCGGGGAGAGGGCTCCTGATAATTCACCCCTCCACTTT
CASGERAPDNSPLHF
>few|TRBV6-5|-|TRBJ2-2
TGTGCCAGCAGTTACTCGACGGGGGGCGGCGGGGAGCTGTTTTTT
CASSYSTGGGGELFF
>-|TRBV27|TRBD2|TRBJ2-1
TGTGCCAGCAGTTCACCGCCTTTTCTAGCGGGCAATGAGCAGTTCTTC
CASSSPPFLAGNEQFF
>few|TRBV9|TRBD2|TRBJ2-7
TGTGCCAGCAGCGTCTCTAGCGGGAGAGGCTACGAGCAGTACTTC
CASSVSSGRGYEQYF
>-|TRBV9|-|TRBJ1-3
TGTGCCAGCAGCGTAGGCGTAAACTCTGGAAACACCATATATTTT
CASSVGVNSGNTIYF
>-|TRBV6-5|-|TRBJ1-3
TGTGCCAGCAGTTACAGACTGACCTCTGGAAACACCATATATTTT
CASSYRLTSGNTIYF
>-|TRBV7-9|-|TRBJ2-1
TGTGCCAGCAGCTTAGTTTTGGGGGGGCTAGCCTACAATGAGCAGTTCTTC
CASSLVLGGLAYNEQFF
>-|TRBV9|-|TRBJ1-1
TGTGCCAGCAGCGCAAACCCCGGGGGGGAGAACACTGAAGCTTTCTTT
CASSANPGGENTEAFF
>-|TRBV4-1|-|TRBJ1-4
TGCGCCAGCAGCCAAGTCCCCACTGCAACTAATGAAAAACTGTTTTTT
CASSQVPTATNEKLFF
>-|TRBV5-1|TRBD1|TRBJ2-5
TGCGCCAGCGTAAAAACAGGGGGCGGTGAGACCCAGTACTTC
CASVKTGGGETQYF
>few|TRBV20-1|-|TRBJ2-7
TGCAGCGGGGGAATTCGGGAGCAGTACTTC
CSGGIREQYF
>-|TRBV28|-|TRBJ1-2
TGTGCCAGCAGTTCTCAGGGTAACTATGGCTACACCTTC
CASSSQGNYGYTF
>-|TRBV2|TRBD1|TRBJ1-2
TGTGCCAGGCCGGGACAGCCTAACTATGGCTACACCTTC
CARPGQPNYGYTF
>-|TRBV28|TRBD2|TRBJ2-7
TGTGCCAGCAGTTTGACTAGCGGGATTCTCTACGAGCAGTACTTC
CASSLTSGILYEQYF
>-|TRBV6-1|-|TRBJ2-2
TGTGCCAGCAGTGATGAAAGGGGATCTCGGGACACCGGGGAGCTGTTTTTT
CASSDERGSRDTGELFF
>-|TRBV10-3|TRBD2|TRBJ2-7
TGTGCCATCAGTGAGCCCACGGGGGGGGGCCGGGGGGAGCAGTACTTC
CAISEPTGGGRGEQYF
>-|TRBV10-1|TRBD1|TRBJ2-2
TGCGCCAGCAGTGCTGTACAGGGGGCGGCCGGGGAGCTGTTTTTT
CASSAVQGAAGELFF
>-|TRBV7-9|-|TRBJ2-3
TGTGCCAGCAGCGCAGGGGATACGCAGTATTTT
CASSAGDTQYF
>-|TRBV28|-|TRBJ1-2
TGTGCCAGCACCGCAGACCGCGGTGGCTACACCTTC
CASTADRGGYTF
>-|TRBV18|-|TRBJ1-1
TGTGCCAGCTCTCATGGTCGGGAGGTCTTCGCTGAAGCTTTCTTT
CASSHGREVFAEAFF
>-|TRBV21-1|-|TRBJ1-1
TGTGCCAGCAGCACACAGAACACTGAAGCTTTCTTT
CASSTQNTEAFF
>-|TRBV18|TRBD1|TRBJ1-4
TGTGCCAGCTCACCAGGGGACAGGGTTTATGAAAAACTGTTTTTT
CASSPGDRVYEKLFF
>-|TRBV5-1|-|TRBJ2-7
TGCGCCAGCAGCTTGTACGGGGGGCAGAGAGACGAGCAGTACTTC
CASSLYGGQRDEQYF
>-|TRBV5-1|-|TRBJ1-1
TGCGCCAGCAGCACAGACGGCATGAACACTGAAGCTTTCTTT
CASSTDGMNTEAFF
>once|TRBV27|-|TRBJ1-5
TGTGCCAGCAGCCCGGCGGGACTTAGCAATCAGCCCCAGCATTTT
CASSPAGLSNQPQHF
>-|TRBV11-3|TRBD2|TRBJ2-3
TGTGCCAGCAGCTCCATCTCACCTCTAGCGGGGGGGCCCAATACGCAGTATTTT
CASSSISPLAGGPNTQYF
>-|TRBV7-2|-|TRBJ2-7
TGTGCCAGCAGCTTCAGTTCCTACGAGCAGTACTTC
CASSFSSYEQYF
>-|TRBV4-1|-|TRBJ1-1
TGCGCCAGCAGCCGGGACATTTTGAACACTGAAGCTTTCTTT
CASSRDILNTEAFF
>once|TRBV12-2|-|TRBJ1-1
TGTGCAAGTCGCTTAGAGTTGGGGGGGCGTGAAGCTTTCTTT
CASRLELGGREAFF